Below, 2 T cell receptor beta chains from the same sample are listed, as sequenced in a study of immune heterogeneity within non-small cell lung tumors. Per sample, about 610 ng of bulk tumor genomic DNA was the template used. While surgery was under way, several biopsies spaced far apart were taken per primary tumor. Before undergoing curative surgery, patients had newly diagnosed non-small cell lung cancer that was untreated. Multiplex PCR amplified TCR beta CDR3 with 32 V and 13 J primers. MiXCR was run by TCRdb on the multiplex PCR reads, yielding one entry per CDR3 protein. The table includes over 5,500 distinct CDR3 sequences, around 21% detected once. Sequenced sample: lung tumor tissue. The receptors come from a man between 60 and 75 years old with non-small cell lung cancer.

By share, this clonotype counts as medium-sized (0.01 to 0.1%). The rearrangement uses TRBV2 and TRBJ1-2; D ambiguous. V was cut by 8 bases and J by 4 bases, with 8 bases left in between. This CDR3 spans 11 amino acids. Germline CDR1 and CDR2: SNHLY and FYNNEI. CDR3 in amino acids: CASPWSYGYTF. The CDR3 DNA is TGTGCCAGCCCTTGGAGCTATGGCTACACCTTC.

There are many counts of this clonotype. J is TRBJ2-2 and V is TRBV7-9; D gene ambiguous. The CDR3 consists of 12 residues. V was trimmed by 3 bases and J by 3 bases, leaving 2 bases between them. Germline CDR1 reads SEHNR; CDR2 reads FQNEAQ (reference sequence). CDR3 region: CASSFYTGELFF. The CDR3 DNA reads as TGTGCCAGCAGCTTCTACACCGGGGAGCTGTTTTTT.